Below are 11 T cell receptor beta chains sequenced from a single sample in a study of blood T cell repertoires in COVID-19. The repertoire was sequenced with immunoSEQ multiplex PCR; TCRdb's copy has only in-frame clones and lacks some. The table shows under 200,000 clones, with less than 90% occurring only once. What was sequenced was peripheral blood. The receptors derive from a woman aged 65 to 85 with acute or convalescent COVID-19.

This rearrangement joins TRBV29-1 to TRBJ2-3, with a tentative D call TRBD2 (6 bases). The germline V gene has CDR1 SQVTM and CDR2 ANQGSEA. The CDR3 extends over 13 amino acids. The V gene lost 5 bases and the J gene lost 0 bases, with 9 bases spanning the gap. The CDR3 bases are TGCAGCGTTCGGGACTCCAGCACAGATACGCAGTATTTT. This translates into CSVRDSSTDTQYF.

The J gene is TRBJ1-1, the V gene TRBV27; D is uncertain. V lost 3 bases to trimming and J lost 1 base, with 15 bases between them. The CDR3 runs 16 residues. Germline CDR1 and CDR2: MNHEY and SMNVEV (reference sequence). DNA of the CDR3: TGTGCCAGCAGTTTTTGGGGTAGGGCGGGGAACACTGAAGCTTTCTTT. Translation: CASSFWGRAGNTEAFF.

The rearrangement links TRBV7-3 to TRBJ2-2; possible D gene TRBD2, 5 bases. The V gene's germline CDR1 is SGHTA and CDR2 FQGTGA. This CDR3 has 13 residues. V was clipped by 1 base and J by 7 bases, with 7 bases between them. The CDR3 DNA reads TGTGCCAGCAGCTTAAAGGCGGGCGGGGAGCTGTTTTTT. This codes for CASSLKAGGELFF.

This chain uses TRBV2 with TRBJ2-7; unclear D gene. V lost 5 bases and J lost 6, with 14 bases in between. The CDR3 has 13 residues. CDR1 and CDR2 from the germline V gene are SNHLY and FYNNEI. Here the CDR3 reads CASSWLEASEQYF. As DNA, the CDR3 is TGTGCCAGCAGTTGGTTAGAAGCCTCCGAGCAGTACTTC.

The gene calls are TRBV7-9 and TRBJ2-7; weak D call: TRBD1 (6 bases). V gave up 0 bases and J gave up 5 bases, with 14 bases separating them. This CDR3 contains 15 residues. Germline CDR1 is SEHNR and CDR2 is FQNEAQ (reference sequence). The CDR3 reads CASSLAGGVGNEQYF. The DNA of the CDR3 is TGTGCCAGCAGCTTAGCAGGGGGTGTAGGCAACGAGCAGTACTTC.

The rearrangement links TRBV5-1 to TRBJ1-1, with D maybe TRBD1 (5 bases). The germline CDR1 and CDR2 sequences are SGHRS and YFSETQ. V gave up 0 bases and J gave up 1 base, with 10 bases separating them. The CDR3 covers 15 residues. CDR3 loop: CASSLGGGANTEAFF. For the CDR3, the DNA is TGCGCCAGCAGCTTGGGGGGAGGGGCGAACACTGAAGCTTTCTTT.

This clone has only a few counts. CDR3 sequence: CASSQWASGNDNSPLHF. For the CDR3, the DNA is TGCGCCAGCAGCCAGTGGGCCTCGGGGAATGATAATTCACCCCTCCACTTT. The genes are TRBV4-1 and TRBJ1-6; no clear D. Trimming removed 3 bases from V and 5 bases from J, with 17 bases in between. The germline V gene encodes CDR1 MGHRA and CDR2 YSYEKL. CDR3 length equals 17 residues.

The chain joins TRBV18 to TRBJ1-2, with a possible D match to TRBD1 (5 bases). In germline, CDR1 is KGHSH, CDR2 LQKENI. The V and J ends lost 4 bases and 1 base respectively, with 7 bases between them. The CDR3 contains 13 residues. DNA for the CDR3: TGTGCCAGCTCACGCGACAGTAACTATGGCTACACCTTC. Its protein is CASSRDSNYGYTF. Supplemented by reference TRBV18 and TRBJ1-2, the full variable domain reads NAGVMQNPRHLVRRRGQEARLRCSPMKGHSHVYWYRQLPEEGLKFMVYLQKENIIDESGMPKERFSAEFPKEGPSILRIQQVVRGDSAAYFCASSRDSNYGYTFGSGTRLTVV.

The rearrangement links TRBV14 to TRBJ2-3; weak D call: TRBD2 (5 bases). The CDR3 length is 13 residues. CDR1 is SGHDN, CDR2 FVKESK, per germline. The ends were cut back, 10 bases at V and 1 base at J, with 12 bases in the middle. The CDR3 nucleotides are TGTGCCACCCGGGGAGCGGGCACAGATACGCAGTATTTT. Protein product: CATRGAGTDTQYF.

This chain uses TRBV6-1 with TRBJ2-7; TRBD1 might be the D (5 bases). This CDR3 contains 14 residues. With 1 base removed from V and 6 bases from J, the gap between germline ends came to 13 bases. Germline V gene data show CDR1 as MNHNS and CDR2 as SASEGT. CDR3 protein: CASSEVGQKREQYF. For the CDR3, the DNA is TGTGCCAGCAGTGAAGTGGGGCAGAAGCGCGAGCAGTACTTC.

The V gene is TRBV7-9, the J gene TRBJ2-5, with D tentatively TRBD1 (5 bases). This CDR3 contains 15 residues. CDR1 SEHNR and CDR2 FQNEAQ come from the germline V gene (reference sequence). V was trimmed by 1 base and J by 2 bases, leaving 11 bases between them. The CDR3 loop is CASSLGTLHQETQYF. DNA for the CDR3: TGTGCCAGCAGCTTAGGGACACTCCATCAAGAGACCCAGTACTTC.